This passage covers 30 T cell receptor beta chains from one sample sequenced in a study of shared clonotypes between healthy human individuals. Profiling relied on immunoSEQ multiplex PCR, and the TCRdb table lists in-frame clones only, not all of them. The sample carries about 490,000 clones, over 70% recorded once. Sequencing was carried out using PBMCs. The receptors stem from a woman aged 40 to 49 in good health. Some clones in this sample may be carry-over from other donors' samples.

The V gene is TRBV30, the J gene TRBJ1-1; no firm D call. Trimming shortened V by 2 bases and J by 0 bases, and 7 bases separated the two germline ends. CDR1 is GTSNPN and CDR2 is SVGIG in the germline V gene (reference sequence). The CDR3 sequence is 13 residues long. This CDR3 reads CAWSLTMNTEAFF. Written as DNA, the CDR3 is TGTGCCTGGAGTCTAACGATGAACACTGAAGCTTTCTTT.

The chain combines TRBV30 with TRBJ1-2; D call uncertain. This CDR3 has 11 amino acids. Per the germline V gene, CDR1 is GTSNPN and CDR2 is SVGIG (reference sequence). The ends were cut back, 2 bases at V and 7 bases at J, with 8 bases in the middle. The DNA for the CDR3 is TGTGCCTGGAGTAGAGAAGGTGGCTACACCTTC. Protein sequence: CAWSREGGYTF.

The chain combines TRBV14 with TRBJ2-1; D is unclear. The CDR3 totals 13 residues. With 4 bases removed from V and 10 bases from J, the gap between germline ends came to 14 bases. Germline-derived CDR1 and CDR2 are SGHDN and FVKESK. CDR3 nucleotide sequence: TGTGCCAGCAGCCGTTCCGCCTGGGCCGAGCAGTTCTTC. It yields the protein CASSRSAWAEQFF.

As regards this clone: This may be a read error, as it is one base from a much larger clone. The V gene is TRBV7-9, the J gene TRBJ2-2, with D unclear. CDR3 length: 13 amino acids. Germline V gene data show CDR1 as SEHNR and CDR2 as FQNEAQ (reference sequence). The V end lost 2 bases, the J end lost 6 bases, and 7 bases lay between the germline ends. DNA of the CDR3: TGTGCCAGCAGCTTAAAGGACGCCGGGGAGCTGTTTTTT. Translating gives CASSLKDAGELFF.

Remarks on this clone: The likely explanation is a read error, given a far larger clone one base away. The CDR3: CASSYRETQYF. The CDR3 coding sequence is TGTGCCAGCAGTTACAGGGAGACCCAGTACTTC. The chain uses TRBV6-5 and TRBJ2-5, with D uncertain. Looked up from germline, CDR1 is MNHEY and CDR2 is SVGAGI. V lost 2 bases to trimming and J lost 5 bases, with 3 bases between them. The CDR3 length is 11 residues.

Details on this clone: A much larger clone is a single base away; this may be a read error. The conserved phenylalanine or tryptophan normally closing the CDR3 is absent here, so this likely arose from a read error. This sequence joins TRBV11-2 and TRBJ1-2, with a tentative D call TRBD1 (5 bases). Deletions cut 4 bases from V and 2 bases from J, with 17 bases between. The CDR3 extends over 16 amino acids. Germline CDR1 SGHAT, CDR2 FQNNGV. The CDR3 sequence: CASSSPPWTKNYGYTL. The CDR3 region has the DNA TGTGCCAGCAGCTCACCCCCCTGGACAAAAAACTATGGCTACACCCTC.

The J gene is TRBJ2-2, the V gene TRBV21-1. TRBV21-1 is annotated as a pseudogene. This CDR3 has 16 residues. CDR3 bases: TGTGCCAGCACTATGAACCGGGACCAGAACACCGGGGAGCTGTTTTTT. Translated: CASTMNRDQNTGELFF.

This clone was found once. The chain combines TRBV2 with TRBJ2-3, with no clear D. Germline CDR1 SNHLY, CDR2 FYNNEI. Trimming left V 7 bases short and J 0 bases short, with 8 bases between. This CDR3 has 13 amino acids. The CDR3 spells CASKVRSTDTQYF. CDR3 sequence (DNA): TGTGCCAGCAAGGTCCGAAGCACAGATACGCAGTATTTT. The full variable domain, with the rest looked up from reference TRBV2 and TRBJ2-3, is EPEVTQTPSHQVTQMGQEVILRCVPISNHLYFYWYRQILGQKVEFLVSFYNNEISEKSEIFDDQFSVERPDGSNFTLKIRSTKLEDSAMYFCASKVRSTDTQYFGPGTRLTVL.

J is TRBJ2-2 and V is TRBV28; TRBD2 might be the D (5 bases). With 10 bases removed from V and 6 bases from J, the gap between germline ends came to 21 bases. Germline lookup yields CDR1 MDHEN and CDR2 SYDVKM. This CDR3 comprises 15 residues. DNA for the CDR3: TGTGCCATCCACTCCCCCTGGGGAGAATCCGGGGAGCTGTTTTTT. Its protein product is CAIHSPWGESGELFF.

As for this clone: A far larger clone is off by one base, so a read error is likely. The rearrangement links TRBV5-1 to TRBJ2-2; either TRBD1 or TRBD2 may supply D (5 bases each). The CDR3 covers 15 residues. In germline, CDR1 is SGHRS, CDR2 YFSETQ. The CDR3 nucleotides are TGCGCCAGCAGCTACCTGCAGGGTCCGGACGGGGAGCTGTCTTTT. Protein: CASSYLQGPDGELSF.

The chain employs TRBV6-5 and TRBJ2-3; D perhaps matches TRBD1 (6 bases). The CDR3 covers 15 residues. The germline V and J ends were trimmed by 0 bases and 5 bases, with 12 bases remaining between them. Germline assignment: CDR1 MNHEY and CDR2 SVGAGI. CDR3 sequence (DNA): TGTGCCAGCAGTTACTCGAACCAGGGGAGAGATACGCAGTATTTT. This sequence encodes CASSYSNQGRDTQYF.

The rearrangement uses TRBV4-3 and TRBJ2-5, with no clear D. Trimming took 3 bases from V and 7 from J, leaving 12 bases between them. The CDR3 contains 13 residues. CDR1 and CDR2 (germline): LGHNA, YSLEER. The CDR3 nucleotides are TGCGCCAGCAGCCAGGACGGCTCTGGGACCCAGTACTTC. Protein: CASSQDGSGTQYF.

The chain joins TRBV29-1 to TRBJ2-2; TRBD1 might be the D (6 bases). There are 12 residues in the CDR3. V lost 6 bases and J lost 7, with 12 bases in between. Germline assignment: CDR1 SQVTM and CDR2 ANQGSEA. CDR3 protein: CSVIEGVGELFF. For the CDR3, the DNA is TGCAGCGTGATAGAGGGGGTCGGGGAGCTGTTTTTT.

As for this clone: It is likely a read error: a sequence one base away is far more abundant. Other DNA sequences within the sample encode an identical CDR3. The V call is TRBV7-3, the J call TRBJ2-2; possible D gene TRBD1, 5 bases. Trimming stripped 9 bases from V and 6 bases from J, with 17 bases between. The germline V gene has CDR1 SGHTA and CDR2 FQGTGA. The CDR3 spans 14 residues. CDR3 region: CASSRAGNPGELFF. For the CDR3, the DNA is TGTGCCAGTAGCCGAGCAGGGAATCCCGGGGAGCTGTTTTTT.

This chain links TRBV7-6 with TRBJ1-2, with D perhaps matching TRBD1 (6 bases). This CDR3 comprises 14 residues. CDR1 and CDR2 (germline): SGHVS, FNYEAQ. Trimming took off 8 bases at V and 8 bases at J, with 21 bases between the two ends. The CDR3 is CASSPGRGAQGYTF. For the CDR3, the DNA is TGTGCCAGCTCCCCGGGCCGGGGGGCGCAAGGCTACACCTTC. Supplemented by reference TRBV7-6 and TRBJ1-2, the full variable domain reads GAGVSQSPRYKVTKRGQDVALRCDPISGHVSLYWYRQALGQGPEFLTYFNYEAQQDKSGLPNDRFSAERPEGSISTLTIQRTEQRDSAMYRCASSPGRGAQGYTFGSGTRLTVV.

This clone was seen more than once but under ten times. This chain uses TRBV30 with TRBJ2-7; no firm D call. The CDR3 sequence is 15 residues long. In germline, CDR1 is GTSNPN, CDR2 SVGIG (reference sequence). V was cut by 0 bases and J by 0 bases, with 12 bases left in between. The CDR3 region has the DNA TGTGCCTGGAGTGTACTCCGGAAAAGCTCCTACGAGCAGTACTTC. Its protein is CAWSVLRKSSYEQYF. Full variable domain (remainder filled in from reference TRBV30 and TRBJ2-7): SQTIHQWPATLVQPVGSPLSLECTVEGTSNPNLYWYRQAAGRGLQLLFYSVGIGQISSEVPQNLSASRPQDRQFILSSKKLLLSDSGFYLCAWSVLRKSSYEQYFGPGTRLTVT.

This chain joins TRBV19 and TRBJ1-1; 7 positions match TRBD1. J was trimmed by 4 bases and V by 5 bases; bases with no gene match: 16. This CDR3 is built from 17 residues. Germline-derived CDR1 and CDR2 are LNHDA and SQIVND (reference sequence). The CDR3 sequence: CASSLGKGAPSFTEAFF. The CDR3 nucleotides are TGTGCCAGTAGTCTCGGAAAGGGGGCCCCTTCGTTCACTGAAGCTTTCTTT.

Notes on this clone: Being one base from a much bigger clone, this may be a read error. This chain uses TRBV5-1 with TRBJ2-2; D perhaps matches TRBD1 (7 bases). Per the germline V gene, CDR1 is SGHRS and CDR2 is YFSETQ. The CDR3 totals 16 residues. CDR3 DNA: TGCGCCAGCAGCTTGCTCGGGACAGCGAACACCGGGGGGCTGTTTTTT. It translates to CASSLLGTANTGGLFF. Variable domain in full (rest from reference TRBV5-1 and TRBJ2-2): KAGVTQTPRYLIKTRGQQVTLSCSPISGHRSVSWYQQTPGQGLQFLFEYFSETQRNKGNFPGRFSGRQFSNSRSEMNVSTLELGDSALYLCASSLLGTANTGGLFFGEGSRLTVL.

V usage is TRBV28 and J usage is TRBJ1-4; 7 bases are shared with TRBD1. Trimming took 6 bases from V and 6 from J; bases not matched to a gene: 7. CDR1 is MDHEN and CDR2 is SYDVKM in the germline V gene. This CDR3 has 14 residues. In nucleotides, the CDR3 is TGTGCCAGCAGCCAGACTGGGACAGATGAAAAACTGTTTTTT. Amino acids: CASSQTGTDEKLFF.

V and J are TRBV11-2 and TRBJ2-2; 14 bases map to TRBD2. Germline V lookup: CDR1 SGHAT, CDR2 FQNNGV. The CDR3 is 18 residues long. The J segment lost 2 bases and the V segment lost 7 bases, leaving 9 bases of the junction unmatched. The DNA for the CDR3 is TGTGCCAGCACCAGGACTAGCGGGAGGTTCGTAAACACCGGGGAGCTGTTTTTT. This sequence encodes CASTRTSGRFVNTGELFF.

To note about this clone: The likely explanation is a read error, given a far larger clone one base away. The genes are TRBV1 and TRBJ1-5; TRBD1, the table's D call, lacks a check against the DNA. TRBV1 has pseudogene status. The CDR3 has 18 residues. DNA for the CDR3: TGCACCAGCAGCCGAGTGGGCAGGGGGCTCGGTAGCAATCAGCCCCGGCATTTT. This gives the protein CTSSRVGRGLGSNQPRHF.

This chain uses TRBV6-6 with TRBJ1-2, with D possibly being TRBD1 (6 bases). The V gene's germline CDR1 is MNHNY and CDR2 SVGAGI (reference sequence). Deletions cut 7 bases from V and 1 base from J, with 16 bases between. The CDR3 runs to 15 residues. CDR3 region: CASNKSGGHNYGYTF. CDR3 in DNA: TGTGCCAGCAACAAGTCCGGGGGGCATAACTATGGCTACACCTTC.

The chain recombines TRBV7-2 with TRBJ1-3, with D hard to call. The CDR3 loop spans 17 amino acids. Looked up from germline, CDR1 is SGHTA and CDR2 is FQGNSA. Trimming shortened V by 2 bases and J by 0 bases, and 14 bases separated the two germline ends. CDR3 nucleotide sequence: TGTGCCAGCAGCTTACTGACCCGATCACACTCTGGAAACACCATATATTTT. This codes for CASSLLTRSHSGNTIYF.

The genes are TRBV15 and TRBJ2-6, with D uncertain. The V and J ends lost 0 bases and 0 bases respectively, with 9 bases between them. The CDR3 is made up of 17 amino acids. Germline loops: CDR1 LNHNV, CDR2 YYDKDF (reference sequence). The CDR3, as DNA: TGTGCCACCAGCAGAGATCTCCCGGGCTCTGGGGCCAACGTCCTGACTTTC. This sequence encodes CATSRDLPGSGANVLTF. Full variable domain (remainder filled in from reference TRBV15 and TRBJ2-6): DAMVIQNPRYQVTQFGKPVTLSCSQTLNHNVMYWYQQKSSQAPKLLFHYYDKDFNNEADTPDNFQSRRPNTSFCFLDIRSPGLGDTAMYLCATSRDLPGSGANVLTFGAGSRLTVL.

V is TRBV6-1 and J is TRBJ2-2; 11 nucleotides align to TRBD2. The germline V gene encodes CDR1 MNHNS and CDR2 SASEGT. This CDR3 has 17 amino acids. V trimming: 4 bases; J trimming: 3 bases; junction bases outside the gene matches: 7. This CDR3 reads CASSVAGGRFDTGELFF. In nucleotides, the CDR3 is TGTGCCAGCAGTGTAGCGGGAGGGCGTTTCGACACCGGGGAGCTGTTTTTT.

Ten or more counts support this clone. Other DNA sequences in this sample translate to the same CDR3. CDR3 DNA: TGTGCCAGCAGTGAAGCTCCGACTATGGTCTACGAGCAGTACTTC. As protein: CASSEAPTMVYEQYF. This chain connects TRBV6-1 to TRBJ2-7; perhaps TRBD2 as D (5 bases). V was shortened by 0 bases and J by 3 bases, with 12 bases between the two germline ends. CDR3 length: 15 amino acids. CDR1 is MNHNS and CDR2 is SASEGT in the germline V gene.

As concerns this clone: A read error likely explains this, since a far larger clone differs by one base. The genes are TRBV5-1 and TRBJ1-3; D unresolved. V dropped 0 bases and J dropped 0 bases, with 13 bases sitting between them. In germline, CDR1 is SGHRS, CDR2 YFSETQ. CDR3 length: 17 amino acids. CDR3 sequence (DNA): TGCGCCAGCAGCTTGGCGCCCGCTGGCGCCTCTGGAAACACCATATATTTT. As protein: CASSLAPAGASGNTIYF.

The chain has TRBV18 and TRBJ2-7, with D unresolved. The CDR3 sequence is 14 residues long. Looked up from germline, CDR1 is KGHSH and CDR2 is LQKENI. The V end was cut by 0 bases, the J end by 1 base, with 7 bases between. The CDR3 DNA reads TGTGCCAGCTCACCACCGGAACTATCCTACGAGCAGTACTTC. It is translated as CASSPPELSYEQYF.

The V and J genes are TRBV7-6 and TRBJ1-2; TRBD1 agrees at 7 bases. The V gene's germline CDR1 is SGHVS and CDR2 FNYEAQ. V shed 5 bases and J 6 bases; nucleotides not matched to a gene: 6. This CDR3 contains 13 residues. The CDR3 coding sequence is TGTGCCAGCAGCCACTACAGGGGTGATGGCTACACCTTC. Amino acids: CASSHYRGDGYTF.

The J gene is TRBJ2-7, the V gene TRBV25-1; TRBD1 might be the D (5 bases). The CDR3 totals 13 residues. The V end was cut by 0 bases, the J end by 10 bases, with 13 bases between. Germline CDR1 is MGHDK and CDR2 is SYGVNS. The CDR3 DNA reads TGTGCCAGCAGTGAATATCGGCAGGGTGACCAGTACTTC. It yields the protein CASSEYRQGDQYF.